This T cell receptor (beta chain) came from a study of blood T cells in healthy people across ages. As for the study in general: Template switching recovered approximately one barcoded beta molecule for every two T cells.

Study results and caveats: With naive T cell percentage, TCR beta diversity showed a strong correlation.

Points on this clonotype: Its antigen is unknown.

A second 7 to 11 cycle PCR used barcoded and J-beta primers. Via MiXCR, TCRdb re-called the 5' RACE reads, giving one row per CDR3 protein. The table lists some 550,000 distinct CDR3 sequences, roughly 48% of them singletons. Germline values: CDR1 MGHDK, CDR2 SYGVNS. The CDR3 is made up of 16 amino acids. The V and J ends lost 1 base and 8 bases, in that order; junction bases with no gene match: 8. This receptor was identified in a man older than 75 in good health. Sequenced sample: blood. The chain has TRBV25-1 and TRBJ1-4; the match to TRBD1 covers 9 bases. CDR3 residues: CASSEWGGGTGEKLFF. The CDR3 nucleotides are TGTGCCAGCAGTGAATGGGGAGGCGGGACAGGGGAAAAACTGTTTTTT.